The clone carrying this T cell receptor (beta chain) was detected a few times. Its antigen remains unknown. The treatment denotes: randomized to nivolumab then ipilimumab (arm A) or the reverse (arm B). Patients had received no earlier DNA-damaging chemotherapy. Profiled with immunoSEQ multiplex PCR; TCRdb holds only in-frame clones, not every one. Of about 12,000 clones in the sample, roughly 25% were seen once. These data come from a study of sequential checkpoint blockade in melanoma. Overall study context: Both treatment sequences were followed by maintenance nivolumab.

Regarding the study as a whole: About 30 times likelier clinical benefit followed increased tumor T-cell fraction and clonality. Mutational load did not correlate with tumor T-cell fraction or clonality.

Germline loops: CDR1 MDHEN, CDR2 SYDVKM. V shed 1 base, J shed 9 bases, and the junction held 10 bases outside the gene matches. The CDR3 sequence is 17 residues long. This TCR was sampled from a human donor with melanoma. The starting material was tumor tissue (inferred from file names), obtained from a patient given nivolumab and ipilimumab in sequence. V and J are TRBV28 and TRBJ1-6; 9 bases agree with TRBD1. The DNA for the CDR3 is TGTGCCAGCAGTTTATTCACAGGGACAGGGTGGAGTTCACCCCTCCACTTT. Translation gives CASSLFTGTGWSSPLHF. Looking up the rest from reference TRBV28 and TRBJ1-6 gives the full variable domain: DVKVTQSSRYLVKRTGEKVFLECVQDMDHENMFWYRQDPGLGLRLIYFSYDVKMKEKGDIPEGYSVSREKKERFSLILESASTNQTSMYLCASSLFTGTGWSSPLHFGNGTRLTVT.